This is a list of T cell receptor beta chains from one sample in a study of T cells in Graves' hyperthyroidism and ophthalmopathy. TCRdb fed the multiplex PCR reads into MiXCR, producing one record per CDR3 protein. The sample records hundreds of thousands of distinct CDR3 sequences, 20% to 25% being singletons. The material sequenced was blood. These receptor sequences come from a young man with Graves' ophthalmopathy. Each CDR3 is given with its conserved first and last residue. D genes are given only for firm matches. Some rows mark clone size as missing; the rest say once, few, many or name a class of expanded clone.

TRBJ1-4,medium-sized,TRBV7-9,NA,TGTGCCAGCAGCCCTAGTGCGCTGGGGGGTAAAAACGAAAAACTGTTTTTT,CASSPSALGGKNEKLFF
TRBJ1-1,NA,TRBV7-9,NA,TGTGCCAGCAGCCAAGGAGGGGTCATGAACACTGAAGCTTTCTTT,CASSQGGVMNTEAFF
TRBJ1-1,NA,TRBV29-1,TRBD1,TGCAGCGTTGACCTAGGGGGCGAGAGCACTGAAGCTTTCTTT,CSVDLGGESTEAFF
TRBJ2-1,once,TRBV6-5,TRBD1,TGTGCCAGAGTACTGGAGGACAGGCGGTGGTATGAGCAGTTCTTC,CARVLEDRRWYEQFF
TRBJ1-1,NA,TRBV2,TRBD1,TGTGCCAGCAGTGTGAGCCTGGGGACAGGGGGGGAGGACACTGAAGCTTTCTTT,CASSVSLGTGGEDTEAFF
TRBJ2-5,many,TRBV11-2,TRBD2,TGTGCCAGCAGCTTAGGGACTAGCGGGAGATTCCAAGAGACCCAGTACTTC,CASSLGTSGRFQETQYF
TRBJ2-4,few,TRBV12-5,NA,TGTGCTAGTGGTTTGGTATCGGGGCTAGCCAAAAACATTCAGTACTTC,CASGLVSGLAKNIQYF
TRBJ2-7,many,TRBV4-1,TRBD2,TGCGCCAGCAGCCAAGCGGGTAGCGGGAGGTGGGAGCAGTACTTC,CASSQAGSGRWEQYF
TRBJ1-1,NA,TRBV19,TRBD1,TGTGCCAGTACACCCAGGGGGCTAATGAACACTGAAGCTTTCTTT,CASTPRGLMNTEAFF
TRBJ2-6,NA,TRBV2,TRBD1,TGTGCCAGTAACAGGGGGTGGTCTGGGGCCAACGTCCTGACTTTC,CASNRGWSGANVLTF
TRBJ1-4,NA,TRBV5-1,NA,TGCGCCAGCAGCTTTGGGCAAGACGTAATCGGAAAACTGTTTTTT,CASSFGQDVIGKLFF
TRBJ2-3,NA,TRBV30,NA,TGTGCCTGGAGTTCGGGGGGCAGGAACACAGATACGCAGTATTTT,CAWSSGGRNTDTQYF
TRBJ1-2,many,TRBV2,NA,TGTGCCAGCAGCCTCATCAGGGAAGTGAGCTATGGCTACACCTTC,CASSLIREVSYGYTF
TRBJ2-3,NA,TRBV7-2,NA,TGTGCCAGCAGCTTCGACAGAGAGGTGCATACGCAGTATTTT,CASSFDREVHTQYF
TRBJ1-2,NA,TRBV18,TRBD1,TGTGCCAGCTCACATCTCGGGACAGCGGGTCGGTATGGCTACACCTTC,CASSHLGTAGRYGYTF
TRBJ1-1,many,TRBV18,NA,TGTGCCAGCTCACCGGGACGGCAGGAAGCTTTCTTT,CASSPGRQEAFF
TRBJ2-7,many,TRBV3-1,NA,TGTGCCAGCGGAAGGCTAGCCAACGGGGACGAGCAGTACTTC,CASGRLANGDEQYF
TRBJ1-5,NA,TRBV3-1,NA,TGTGCCAGCAGCCAAGATCCAGGGGGCAATCAGCCCCAGCATTTT,CASSQDPGGNQPQHF
TRBJ1-2,NA,TRBV27,NA,TGTGCCAGCAGGATACAGGGAAGTGGTGGCTACACCTTC,CASRIQGSGGYTF
TRBJ2-4,NA,TRBV15,TRBD2,TGTGCCACCAGCGGATATTCAACGCGGGAGGGCCGTAAAAACATTCAGTACTTC,CATSGYSTREGRKNIQYF
TRBJ1-4,NA,TRBV11-2,TRBD1,TGTGCCAGCAGCCCAAACAGACAGGGGATCCATGAAAAACTGTTTTTT,CASSPNRQGIHEKLFF
TRBJ1-2,NA,TRBV6-5,NA,TGTGCCAGCAGACCTCCGGCAGGGGAGGTTGGCTACACCTTC,CASRPPAGEVGYTF
TRBJ1-1,few,TRBV20-1,NA,TGCAGTGCTAGTCTGTTCACTGAAGCTTTCTTT,CSASLFTEAFF
TRBJ2-3,NA,TRBV30,TRBD2,TGTGCCTGGACAAGAGGGACTAGCGGAGGCACAGATACGCAGTATTTT,CAWTRGTSGGTDTQYF
TRBJ2-7,few,TRBV27,TRBD2,TGTGCCAGCAGTTCGATGCTAGCGGGAGGCGCGTACGAGCAGTACTTC,CASSSMLAGGAYEQYF
TRBJ1-4,few,TRBV7-2,NA,TGTGCCAGCAGCTTACAGGGAACTAATGAAAAACTGTTTTTT,CASSLQGTNEKLFF
TRBJ1-2,few,TRBV10-3,NA,TGTGCCATCAGTGCGGCAGGGCTCGGCTACACCTTC,CAISAAGLGYTF
TRBJ2-7,few,TRBV11-2,NA,TGTGCCAGCAGCGAAGACCCTTACGAGCAGCAGTACTTC,CASSEDPYEQQYF
TRBJ2-1,many,TRBV11-3,NA,TGTGCCACCTTAGCGGAGATCTCCTACAATGAGCAGTTCTTC,CATLAEISYNEQFF
TRBJ2-1,few,TRBV6-5,NA,TGTGCCAGCAGTTACTCGCCACCGGGGACCTCCTACAATGAGCAGTTCTTC,CASSYSPPGTSYNEQFF
TRBJ1-2,many,TRBV3-1,TRBD1,TGTGCCAGCAGTCAACAGGGGGCCGAGGGCTACACCTTC,CASSQQGAEGYTF
TRBJ2-1,few,TRBV7-3,NA,TGTGCCAGCAGCTTAGCTCGCGAAGATGAGCAGTTCTTC,CASSLAREDEQFF
TRBJ2-7,many,TRBV5-1,TRBD2,TGCGCCAGCAGCACTAGGACTAGCGGGACCCCCTACGAGCAGTACTTC,CASSTRTSGTPYEQYF
TRBJ1-5,many,TRBV12-3/TRBV12-4,NA,TGTGCCAGCAGTTTCACCGATCAGCCCCAGCATTTT,CASSFTDQPQHF
TRBJ2-7,NA,TRBV28,NA,TGTGCCAGCGGCGGAGGGCCAGGGGACGAGCAGTACTTC,CASGGGPGDEQYF
TRBJ2-4,NA,TRBV2,TRBD1,TGTGCCAGCTGGACAGGGGGCTCGAACATTCAGTACTTC,CASWTGGSNIQYF